The 6 T cell receptor beta chains in this list originate from one sample, sequenced in a study of CXCR3-negative and CXCR3-positive naive CD8 T cells. No antigen has been identified for these receptors. Whole-study results and caveats: Against CXCR3-negative naive cells, CXCR3-positive naive cells showed more hydrophobic TRB CDR3s.

The libraries of TRB cDNA were prepared using 5' RACE with UMI labels. Using the 5' RACE reads, TCRdb records one entry per CDR3 protein without DNA. The table for this sample gives around 140,000 distinct CDR3 sequences. Sample: naive CXCR3+ CD8+ T cells from blood. Subset described: CD45RO-CCR7+CD27+CD95- naive CD8+ T cells expressing CXCR3 (TNR3+). The receptors originated from a human donor in good health. Some clones in this sample may be carry-over from other donors' samples.

The rearrangement joins TRBV5-1 to TRBJ2-3. This CDR3 is built from 15 residues. The germline gives CDR1 SGHRS, CDR2 YFSETQ. The CDR3 sequence is CASSLLTDSTDTQYF.

This chain uses TRBV28 with TRBJ1-2; the TCRdb call, TRBD1, lacks DNA for checking. The CDR3 consists of 16 residues. Looked up from germline, CDR1 is MDHEN and CDR2 is SYDVKM. The CDR3 sequence: CASSSDRDSLNYGYTF.

The rearrangement uses TRBV9 and TRBJ2-3; no DNA is available, so the TRBD1 call from TCRdb remains unchecked. Germline assignment: CDR1 SGDLS and CDR2 YYNGEE. CDR3 length equals 14 residues. The CDR3 loop is CASSVTPHTDTQYF.

This chain joins TRBV12-3 or TRBV12-4 and TRBJ2-2; the D call from TCRdb, TRBD1, cannot be confirmed without DNA. The CDR3 runs to 17 residues. The CDR3 here is CASSRDWGQLNTGELFF.

The chain joins TRBV28 to TRBJ1-2; TCRdb designates TRBD1, a call that cannot be tested without DNA. This CDR3 comprises 15 residues. CDR1 is MDHEN and CDR2 is SYDVKM in the germline V gene. The CDR3: CASSLVTAANYGYTF.

The V and J genes are TRBV6-2 or TRBV6-3 and TRBJ2-3; the TCRdb D gene call, TRBD2, has no DNA to confirm it. CDR1 MNHEY and CDR2 SVGEGT come from the germline V gene. The CDR3 runs 17 residues. CDR3: CASSLRTSGRMEDTQYF.